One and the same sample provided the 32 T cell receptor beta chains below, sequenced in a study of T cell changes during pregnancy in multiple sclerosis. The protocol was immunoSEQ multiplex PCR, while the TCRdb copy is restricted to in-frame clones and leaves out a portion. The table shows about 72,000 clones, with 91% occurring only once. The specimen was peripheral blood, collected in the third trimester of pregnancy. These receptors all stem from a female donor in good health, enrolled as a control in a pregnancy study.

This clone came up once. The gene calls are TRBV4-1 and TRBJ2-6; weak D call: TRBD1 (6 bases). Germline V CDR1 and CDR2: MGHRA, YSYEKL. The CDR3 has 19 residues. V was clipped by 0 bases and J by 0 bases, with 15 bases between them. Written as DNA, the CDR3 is TGCGCCAGCAGCCAAGATGGTGGGGGCGCGTCCTCTGGGGCCAACGTCCTGACTTTC. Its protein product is CASSQDGGGASSGANVLTF.

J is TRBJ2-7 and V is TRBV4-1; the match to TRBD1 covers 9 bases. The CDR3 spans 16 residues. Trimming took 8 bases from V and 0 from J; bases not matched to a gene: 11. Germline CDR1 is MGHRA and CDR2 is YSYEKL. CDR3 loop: CASGQGPSLSSYEQYF. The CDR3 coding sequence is TGCGCCAGCGGACAGGGGCCATCGCTCTCCTCCTACGAGCAGTACTTC.

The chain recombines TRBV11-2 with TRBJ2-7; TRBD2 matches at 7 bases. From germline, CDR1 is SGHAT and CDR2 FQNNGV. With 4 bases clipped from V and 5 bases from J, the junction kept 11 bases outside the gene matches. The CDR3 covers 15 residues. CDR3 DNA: TGTGCCAGCAGCTCCGGGACGTTACGGGAGGACGAGCAGTACTTC. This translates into CASSSGTLREDEQYF.

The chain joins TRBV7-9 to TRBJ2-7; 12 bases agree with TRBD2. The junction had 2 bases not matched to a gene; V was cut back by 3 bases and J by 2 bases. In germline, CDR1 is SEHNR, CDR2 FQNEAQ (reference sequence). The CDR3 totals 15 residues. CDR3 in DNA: TGTGCCAGCAGCTTGGGACTAGCGGGTGCCTACGAGCAGTACTTC. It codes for CASSLGLAGAYEQYF.

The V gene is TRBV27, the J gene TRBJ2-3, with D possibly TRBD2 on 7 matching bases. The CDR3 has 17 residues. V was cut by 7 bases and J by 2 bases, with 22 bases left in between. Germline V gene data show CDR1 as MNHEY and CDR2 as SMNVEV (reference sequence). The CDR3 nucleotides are TGTGCCAGCATCCCAGGGAGGGGGTTTTCGTTCACAGATACGCAGTATTTT. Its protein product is CASIPGRGFSFTDTQYF.

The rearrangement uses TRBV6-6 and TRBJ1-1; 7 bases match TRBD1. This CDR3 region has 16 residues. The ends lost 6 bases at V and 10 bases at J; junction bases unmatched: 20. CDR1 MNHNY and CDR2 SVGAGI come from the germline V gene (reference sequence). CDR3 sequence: CASSRYRGRMVIGAFF. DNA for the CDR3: TGTGCCAGCAGCCGTTACAGGGGAAGAATGGTAATAGGAGCTTTCTTT.

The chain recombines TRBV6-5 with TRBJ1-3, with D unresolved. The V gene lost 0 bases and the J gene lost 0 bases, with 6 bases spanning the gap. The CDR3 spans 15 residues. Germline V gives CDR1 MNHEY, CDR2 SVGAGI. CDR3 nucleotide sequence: TGTGCCAGCAGTTACTCGGGCTCCTCTGGAAACACCATATATTTT. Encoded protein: CASSYSGSSGNTIYF.

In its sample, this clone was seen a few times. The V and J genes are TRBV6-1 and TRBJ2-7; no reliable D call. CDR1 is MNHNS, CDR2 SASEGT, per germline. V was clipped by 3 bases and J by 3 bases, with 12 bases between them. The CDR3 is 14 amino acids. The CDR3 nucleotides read TGTGCCAGCAGTGAGTACGAGGAACTCTACGAGCAGTACTTC. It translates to CASSEYEELYEQYF.

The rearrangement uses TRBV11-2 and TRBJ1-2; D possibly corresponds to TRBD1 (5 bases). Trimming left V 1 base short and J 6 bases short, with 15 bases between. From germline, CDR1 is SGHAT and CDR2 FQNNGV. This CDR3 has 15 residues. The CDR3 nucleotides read TGTGCCAGCAGCTTAGGCGGGGCAGCCGGGGATGGCTACACCTTC. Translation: CASSLGGAAGDGYTF. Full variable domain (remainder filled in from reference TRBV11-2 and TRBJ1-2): EAGVAQSPRYKIIEKRQSVAFWCNPISGHATLYWYQQILGQGPKLLIQFQNNGVVDDSQLPKDRFSAERLKGVDSTLKIQPAKLEDSAVYLCASSLGGAAGDGYTFGSGTRLTVV.

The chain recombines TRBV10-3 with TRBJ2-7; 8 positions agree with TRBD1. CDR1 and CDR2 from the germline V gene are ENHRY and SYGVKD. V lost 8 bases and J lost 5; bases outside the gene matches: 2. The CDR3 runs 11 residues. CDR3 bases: TGTGCCATCGGACAGGGCCACGAGCAGTACTTC. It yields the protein CAIGQGHEQYF.

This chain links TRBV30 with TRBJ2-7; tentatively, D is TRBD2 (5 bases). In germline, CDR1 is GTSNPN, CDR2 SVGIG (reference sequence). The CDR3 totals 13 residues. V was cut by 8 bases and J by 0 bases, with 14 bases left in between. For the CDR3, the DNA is TGTGCCGGATGGTCTGGGAGCTCCTACGAGCAGTACTTC. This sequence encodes CAGWSGSSYEQYF.

Written as DNA, the CDR3 is TGTGCCAGCAGTGATAGTCAGAGGGTCGACACAGATACGCAGTATTTT. Translated, it gives CASSDSQRVDTDTQYF. The J gene is TRBJ2-3, the V gene TRBV6-4; maybe TRBD2 (5 bases). Germline V gene sequence: CDR1 MRHNA, CDR2 SNTAGT. V was shortened by 3 bases and J by 2 bases, with 15 bases between the two germline ends. CDR3 size: 16 residues.

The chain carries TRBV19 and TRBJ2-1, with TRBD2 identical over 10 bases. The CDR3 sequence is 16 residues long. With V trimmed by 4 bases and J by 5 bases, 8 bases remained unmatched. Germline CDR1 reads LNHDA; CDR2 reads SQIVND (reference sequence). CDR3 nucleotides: TGTGCCAGTAGTAACCTAGCGGGAGTTAGGAACAATGAGCAGTTCTTC. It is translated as CASSNLAGVRNNEQFF.

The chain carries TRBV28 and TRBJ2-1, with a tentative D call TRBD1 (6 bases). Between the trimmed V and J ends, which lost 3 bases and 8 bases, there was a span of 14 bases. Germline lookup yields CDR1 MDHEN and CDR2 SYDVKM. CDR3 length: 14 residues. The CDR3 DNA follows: TGTGCCAGCAGTTTGCTAGGCCAGGGGCATGAGCAGTTCTTC. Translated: CASSLLGQGHEQFF.

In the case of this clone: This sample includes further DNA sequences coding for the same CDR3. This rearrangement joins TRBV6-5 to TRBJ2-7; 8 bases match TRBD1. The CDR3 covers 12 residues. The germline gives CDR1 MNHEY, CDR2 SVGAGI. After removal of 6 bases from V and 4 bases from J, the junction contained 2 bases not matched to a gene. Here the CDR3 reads CASRTGVYEQYF. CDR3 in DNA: TGTGCCAGCAGGACAGGGGTGTACGAGCAGTACTTC.

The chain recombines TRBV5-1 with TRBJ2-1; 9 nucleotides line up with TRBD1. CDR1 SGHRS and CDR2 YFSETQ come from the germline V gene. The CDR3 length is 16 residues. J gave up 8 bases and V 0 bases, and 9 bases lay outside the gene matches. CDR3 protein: CASSLAPGGTGYEQFF. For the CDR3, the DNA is TGCGCCAGCAGCTTGGCCCCCGGGGGGACAGGGTATGAGCAGTTCTTC.

The CDR3 DNA reads TGTGCCAGTAGTCCAAGGACAGGGCCGGGAATTGAAGCTTTCTTT. Translated: CASSPRTGPGIEAFF. The rearrangement joins TRBV19 to TRBJ1-1, with TRBD1 matching 8 bases. Germline V lookup: CDR1 LNHDA, CDR2 SQIVND (reference sequence). V was clipped by 5 bases and J by 7 bases; unmatched bases: 12. The CDR3 has 15 amino acids.

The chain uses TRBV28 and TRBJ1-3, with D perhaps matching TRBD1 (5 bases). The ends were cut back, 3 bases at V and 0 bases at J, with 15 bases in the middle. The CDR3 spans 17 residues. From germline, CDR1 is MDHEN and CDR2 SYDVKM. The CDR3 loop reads CASSLGLRRTSGNTIYF. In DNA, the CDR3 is TGTGCCAGCAGTTTGGGACTTCGACGGACCTCTGGAAACACCATATATTTT.

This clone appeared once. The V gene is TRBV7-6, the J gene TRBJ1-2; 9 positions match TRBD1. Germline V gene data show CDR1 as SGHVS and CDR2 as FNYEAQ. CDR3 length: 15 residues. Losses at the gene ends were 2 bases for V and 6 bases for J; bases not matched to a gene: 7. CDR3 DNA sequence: TGTGCCAGCAGCTTATCGGGACAGGGTCCCAATGGCTACACCTTC. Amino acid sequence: CASSLSGQGPNGYTF.

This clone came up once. The CDR3 region is CASSLGGLAGGRLDEQFF. As DNA, the CDR3 is TGCGCCAGCAGCTTGGGTGGACTAGCGGGGGGCCGCCTCGATGAGCAGTTCTTC. The rearrangement joins TRBV5-1 to TRBJ2-1; 14 bases are shared with TRBD2. CDR1 SGHRS and CDR2 YFSETQ come from the germline V gene. The CDR3 extends over 18 amino acids. Trimming removed 0 bases from V and 8 bases from J; junction bases left unmatched: 10.

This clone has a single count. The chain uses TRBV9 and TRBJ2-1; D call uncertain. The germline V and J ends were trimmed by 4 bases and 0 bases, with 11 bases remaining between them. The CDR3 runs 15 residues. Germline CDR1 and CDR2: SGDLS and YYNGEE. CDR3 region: CASSIQPSSYNEQFF. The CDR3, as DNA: TGTGCCAGCAGCATTCAACCGAGCTCCTACAATGAGCAGTTCTTC.

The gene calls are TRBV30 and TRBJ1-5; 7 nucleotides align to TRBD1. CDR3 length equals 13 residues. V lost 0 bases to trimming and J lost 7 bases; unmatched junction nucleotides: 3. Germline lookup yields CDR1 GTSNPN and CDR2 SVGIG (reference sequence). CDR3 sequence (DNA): TGTGCCTGGAGTGTCTTGGGACAGCAGCCCCAGCATTTT. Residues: CAWSVLGQQPQHF.

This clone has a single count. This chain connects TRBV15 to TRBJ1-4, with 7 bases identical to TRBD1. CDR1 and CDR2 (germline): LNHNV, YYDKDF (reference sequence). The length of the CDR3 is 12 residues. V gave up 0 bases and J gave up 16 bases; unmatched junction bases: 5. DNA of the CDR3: TGTGCCACCAGCAGAGATAGGGGGCTTACGTTTTTT. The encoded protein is CATSRDRGLTFF.

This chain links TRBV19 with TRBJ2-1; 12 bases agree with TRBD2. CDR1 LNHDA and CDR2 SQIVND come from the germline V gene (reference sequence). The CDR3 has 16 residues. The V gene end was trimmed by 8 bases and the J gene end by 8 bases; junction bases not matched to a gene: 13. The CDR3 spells CASFPLTSGRGDEQFF. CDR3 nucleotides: TGTGCCAGTTTTCCCCTGACTAGCGGGAGAGGTGATGAGCAGTTCTTC. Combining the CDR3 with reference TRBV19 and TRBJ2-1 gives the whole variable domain DGGITQSPKYLFRKEGQNVTLSCEQNLNHDAMYWYRQDPGQGLRLIYYSQIVNDFQKGDIAEGYSVSREKKESFPLTVTSAQKNPTAFYLCASFPLTSGRGDEQFFGPGTRLTVL.

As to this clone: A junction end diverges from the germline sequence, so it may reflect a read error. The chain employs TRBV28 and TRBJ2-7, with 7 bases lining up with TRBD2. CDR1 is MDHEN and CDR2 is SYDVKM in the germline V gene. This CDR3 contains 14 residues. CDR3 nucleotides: TGTGCCAGCAAAGAGGGCGGGAGCTCCCACGAGCAGTACTTC. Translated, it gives CASKEGGSSHEQYF.

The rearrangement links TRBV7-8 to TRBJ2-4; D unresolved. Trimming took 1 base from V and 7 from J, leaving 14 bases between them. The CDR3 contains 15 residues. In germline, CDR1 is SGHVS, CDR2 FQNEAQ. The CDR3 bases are TGTGCCAGCAGCTTAGTCCCCAACAGCCCCAACATTCAGTACTTC. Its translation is CASSLVPNSPNIQYF.

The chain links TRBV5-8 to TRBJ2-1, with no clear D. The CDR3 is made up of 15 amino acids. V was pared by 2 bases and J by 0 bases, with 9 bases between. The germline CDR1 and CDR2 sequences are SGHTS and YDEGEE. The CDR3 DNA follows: TGTGCCAGCAGCTTCGTGGCCCTCTCCTACAATGAGCAGTTCTTC. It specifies CASSFVALSYNEQFF.

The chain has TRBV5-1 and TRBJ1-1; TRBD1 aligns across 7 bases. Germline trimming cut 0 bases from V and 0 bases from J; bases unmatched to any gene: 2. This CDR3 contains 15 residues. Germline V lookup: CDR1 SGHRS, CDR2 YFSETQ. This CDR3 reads CASSLGGQLNTEAFF. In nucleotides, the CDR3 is TGCGCCAGCAGCTTGGGGGGACAGTTGAACACTGAAGCTTTCTTT.

For the CDR3, the DNA is TGTGCCAGCAGCTTAGTAGGGCTAGCGGTGGGGGAGACCCAGTACTTC. It yields the protein CASSLVGLAVGETQYF. The rearrangement links TRBV7-2 to TRBJ2-5, with 7 bases aligning to TRBD2. J was trimmed by 5 bases and V by 1 base; bases with no gene match: 10. The CDR3 runs 16 residues. From germline, CDR1 is SGHTA and CDR2 FQGNSA. The whole variable domain, filled in from reference TRBV7-2 and TRBJ2-5, reads GAGVSQSPSNKVTEKGKDVELRCDPISGHTALYWYRQSLGQGLEFLIYFQGNSAPDKSGLPSDRFSAERTGGSVSTLTIQRTQQEDSAVYLCASSLVGLAVGETQYFGPGTRLLVL.

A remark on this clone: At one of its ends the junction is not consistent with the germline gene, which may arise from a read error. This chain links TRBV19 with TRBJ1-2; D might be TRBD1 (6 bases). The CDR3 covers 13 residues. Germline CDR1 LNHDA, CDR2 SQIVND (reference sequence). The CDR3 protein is CASSTRQVYGYTF. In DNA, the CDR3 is TGTGCCAGCAGTACACGACAGGTTTATGGCTACACCTTC.

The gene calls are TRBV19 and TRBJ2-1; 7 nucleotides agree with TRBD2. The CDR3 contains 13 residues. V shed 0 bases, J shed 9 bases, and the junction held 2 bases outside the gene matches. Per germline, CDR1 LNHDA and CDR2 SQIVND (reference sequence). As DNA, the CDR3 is TGTGCCAGTAGTATAGAGGTAGCGGGTGAGCAGTTCTTC. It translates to CASSIEVAGEQFF.

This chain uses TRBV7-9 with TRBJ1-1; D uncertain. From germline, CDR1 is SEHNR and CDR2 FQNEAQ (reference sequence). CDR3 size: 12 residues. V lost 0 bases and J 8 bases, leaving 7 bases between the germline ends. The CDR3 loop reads CASSLAGYEAFF. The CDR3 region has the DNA TGTGCCAGCAGCTTAGCCGGTTACGAAGCTTTCTTT.